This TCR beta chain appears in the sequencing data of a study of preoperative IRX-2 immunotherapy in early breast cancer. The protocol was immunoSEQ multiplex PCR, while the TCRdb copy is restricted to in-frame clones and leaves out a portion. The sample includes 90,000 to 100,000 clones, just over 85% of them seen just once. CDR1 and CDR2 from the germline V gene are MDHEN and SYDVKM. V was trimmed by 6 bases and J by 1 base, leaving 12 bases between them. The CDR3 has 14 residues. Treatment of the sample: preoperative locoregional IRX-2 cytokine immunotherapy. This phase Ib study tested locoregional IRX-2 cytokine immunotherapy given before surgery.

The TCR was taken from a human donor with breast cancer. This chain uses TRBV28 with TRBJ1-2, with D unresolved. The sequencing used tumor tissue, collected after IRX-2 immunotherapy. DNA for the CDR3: TGTGCCAGCAGAATCCCGGACGGTAACTATGGCTACACCTTC. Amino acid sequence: CASRIPDGNYGYTF.